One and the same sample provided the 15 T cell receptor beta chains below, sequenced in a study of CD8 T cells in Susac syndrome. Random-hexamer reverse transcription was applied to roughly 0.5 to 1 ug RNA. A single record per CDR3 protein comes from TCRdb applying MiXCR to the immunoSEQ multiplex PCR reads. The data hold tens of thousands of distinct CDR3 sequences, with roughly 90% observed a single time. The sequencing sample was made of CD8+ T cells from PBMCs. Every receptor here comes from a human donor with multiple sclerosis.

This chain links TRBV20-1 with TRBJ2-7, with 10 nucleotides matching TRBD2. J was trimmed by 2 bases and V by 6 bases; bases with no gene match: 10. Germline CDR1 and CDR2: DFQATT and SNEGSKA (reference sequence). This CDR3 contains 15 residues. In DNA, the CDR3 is TGCAGTGCCCGAACCGGGACTAGCGCCACCTACGAGCAGTACTTC. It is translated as CSARTGTSATYEQYF.

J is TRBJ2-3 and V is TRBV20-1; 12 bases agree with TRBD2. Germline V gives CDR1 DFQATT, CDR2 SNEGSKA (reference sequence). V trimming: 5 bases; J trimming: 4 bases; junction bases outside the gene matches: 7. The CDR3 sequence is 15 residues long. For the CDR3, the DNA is TGCAGTGCTTCGTTGACTAGCGGGAGTGCAGATACGCAGTATTTT. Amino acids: CSASLTSGSADTQYF.

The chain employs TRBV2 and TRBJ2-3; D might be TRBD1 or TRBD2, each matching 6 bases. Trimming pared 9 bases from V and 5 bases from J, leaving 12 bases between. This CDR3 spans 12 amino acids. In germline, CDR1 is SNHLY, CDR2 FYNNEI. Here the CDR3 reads CAREGGEDTQYF. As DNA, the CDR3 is TGTGCCAGGGAGGGGGGTGAAGATACGCAGTATTTT.

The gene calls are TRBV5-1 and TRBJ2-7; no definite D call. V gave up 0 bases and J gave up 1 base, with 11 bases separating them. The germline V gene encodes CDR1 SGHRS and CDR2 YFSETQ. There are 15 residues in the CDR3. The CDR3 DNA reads TGCGCCAGCAGCTTGGCCGCGGACGGTTCCTACGAGCAGTACTTC. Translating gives CASSLAADGSYEQYF.

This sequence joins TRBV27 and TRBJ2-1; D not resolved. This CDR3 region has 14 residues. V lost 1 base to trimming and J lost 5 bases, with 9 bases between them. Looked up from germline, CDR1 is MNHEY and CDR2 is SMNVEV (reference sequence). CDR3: CASSLYGLDNEQFF. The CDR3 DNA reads TGTGCCAGCAGTTTATATGGGCTTGACAATGAGCAGTTCTTC.

CDR3 coding DNA: TGTGCCAGCAGTTTTGTCCGGGGAGGCGATCAGCCCCAGCATTTT. Protein: CASSFVRGGDQPQHF. The genes are TRBV27 and TRBJ1-5; D not resolved. V lost 3 bases and J 5 bases, leaving 14 bases between the germline ends. CDR1 is MNHEY, CDR2 SMNVEV, per germline (reference sequence). The CDR3 is made up of 15 amino acids.

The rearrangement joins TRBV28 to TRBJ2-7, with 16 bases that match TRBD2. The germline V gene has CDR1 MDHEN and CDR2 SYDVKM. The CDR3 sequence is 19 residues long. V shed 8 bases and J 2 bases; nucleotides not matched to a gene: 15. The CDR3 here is CASRNPPGLAGGPAYEQYF. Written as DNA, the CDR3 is TGTGCCAGCCGCAATCCCCCGGGACTAGCGGGAGGGCCGGCCTACGAGCAGTACTTC.

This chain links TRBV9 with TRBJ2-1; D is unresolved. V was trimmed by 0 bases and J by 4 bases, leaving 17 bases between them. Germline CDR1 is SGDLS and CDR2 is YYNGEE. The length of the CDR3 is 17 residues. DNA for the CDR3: TGTGCCAGCAGCGTAGCCCCCGAGGACCCCTTTTACAATGAGCAGTTCTTC. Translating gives CASSVAPEDPFYNEQFF.

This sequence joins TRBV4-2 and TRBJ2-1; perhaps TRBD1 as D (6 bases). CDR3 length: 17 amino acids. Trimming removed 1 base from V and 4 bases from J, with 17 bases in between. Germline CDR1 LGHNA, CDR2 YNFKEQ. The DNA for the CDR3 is TGTGCCAGCAGCCAAGTATCCGGAGACAGGCCTTACAATGAGCAGTTCTTC. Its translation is CASSQVSGDRPYNEQFF.

The CDR3, as DNA: TGTGCCAGTAGTGAGGCGGGAGGGCCCACCTACGAGCAGTACTTC. It yields the protein CASSEAGGPTYEQYF. This rearrangement joins TRBV19 to TRBJ2-7, with TRBD2 matching 9 bases. The CDR3 spans 15 residues. J lost 2 bases, V lost 5 bases, and 7 bases had no gene match. Per germline, CDR1 LNHDA and CDR2 SQIVND (reference sequence). Variable domain in full (rest from reference TRBV19 and TRBJ2-7): DGGITQSPKYLFRKEGQNVTLSCEQNLNHDAMYWYRQDPGQGLRLIYYSQIVNDFQKGDIAEGYSVSREKKESFPLTVTSAQKNPTAFYLCASSEAGGPTYEQYFGPGTRLTVT.

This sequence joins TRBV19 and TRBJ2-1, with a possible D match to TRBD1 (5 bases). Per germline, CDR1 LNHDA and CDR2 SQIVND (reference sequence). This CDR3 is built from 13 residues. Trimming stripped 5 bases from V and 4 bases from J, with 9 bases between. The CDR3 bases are TGTGCCAGTAGTTCGACAGCTTACAATGAGCAGTTCTTC. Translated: CASSSTAYNEQFF.

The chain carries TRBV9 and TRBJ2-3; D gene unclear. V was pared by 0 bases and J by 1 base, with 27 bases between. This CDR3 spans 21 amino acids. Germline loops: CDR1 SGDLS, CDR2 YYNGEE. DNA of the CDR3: TGTGCCAGCAGCGTAGAGGAGTATATCCGCGTGGGGTCCCCGGGCACAGATACGCAGTATTTT. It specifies CASSVEEYIRVGSPGTDTQYF.

The CDR3 DNA follows: TGTGCCAGCAGCTTAGTTTCCAAGAACACTGAAGCTTTCTTT. It translates to CASSLVSKNTEAFF. The chain has TRBV7-9 and TRBJ1-1; D call uncertain. The CDR3 extends over 14 amino acids. Germline V gives CDR1 SEHNR, CDR2 FQNEAQ (reference sequence). Deletions cut 1 base from V and 1 base from J, with 7 bases between.

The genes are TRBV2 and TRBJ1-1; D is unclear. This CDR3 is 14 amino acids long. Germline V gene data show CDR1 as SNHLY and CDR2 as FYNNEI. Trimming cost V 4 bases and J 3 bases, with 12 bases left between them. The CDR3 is CASSALWMDTEAFF. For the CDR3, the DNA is TGTGCCAGCAGTGCCCTGTGGATGGACACTGAAGCTTTCTTT.

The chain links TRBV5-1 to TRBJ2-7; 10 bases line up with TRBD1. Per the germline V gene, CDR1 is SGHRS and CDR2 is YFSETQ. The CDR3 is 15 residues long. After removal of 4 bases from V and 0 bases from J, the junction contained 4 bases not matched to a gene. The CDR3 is CASSPGQGLSYEQYF. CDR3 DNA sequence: TGCGCCAGCAGCCCGGGACAGGGGCTCTCCTACGAGCAGTACTTC.